The rows below give T cell receptor beta chains drawn from one sample of a study of cytomegalovirus exposure and HLA in healthy donors. Measured with immunoSEQ multiplex PCR; TCRdb has only the in-frame clones, and not every one. In the table there are approximately 160,000 clones, around 81% of which are singletons. Sequenced material: PBMCs. These TCRs come from a man aged 35-49 years in good health and CMV-seronegative. The CDR3 runs from the conserved cysteine through the conserved F or W. The order of the fields is clone size, D gene, V gene, J gene, CDR3 DNA, CDR3 protein. A D gene is named only where the DNA matches it firmly. Clone size is shown for a subset of rows, as once, few, many or a class of expanded clone.

-	-	TRBV9	TRBJ2-7	TGTGCCAGCAGCGTCGGGGGAGAGGACCGCGAGCAGTACTTC	CASSVGGEDREQYF
-	-	TRBV11-3	TRBJ2-2	TGTGCCAGCAGCGACCAGGCGACCGGGGAGCTGTTTTTT	CASSDQATGELFF
-	TRBD1	TRBV5-5	TRBJ1-5	TGTGCCAGCAGCTTGTGGACAGGGCTCAATCAGCCCCAGCATTTT	CASSLWTGLNQPQHF
-	TRBD1	TRBV5-1	TRBJ2-3	TGCGCCAGCAGCCCAAGGGACAGTGGGACAGATACGCAGTATTTT	CASSPRDSGTDTQYF
-	-	TRBV6-5	TRBJ2-1	TGTGCCAGCAGTTCTTCCCAGACTAGGACCAATGAGCAGTTCTTC	CASSSSQTRTNEQFF
-	-	TRBV7-9	TRBJ1-5	TGTTCCAGCAGCTTAGACCACACAGGGCCAAGACAGCCCCAGCATTTT	CSSSLDHTGPRQPQHF
few	-	TRBV15	TRBJ1-2	TGTGCCACCAGCAGGGGAGAGAACTATGGCTACACCTTC	CATSRGENYGYTF
-	-	TRBV7-9	TRBJ1-1	TGTTCCAGCAGCTTAGGTCCGTCTGAAGCTTTCTTT	CSSSLGPSEAFF
-	TRBD1	TRBV7-9	TRBJ1-6	TGTGCCAGCAGGGGGACAGGGTCCCTTTCACCCCTCCACTTT	CASRGTGSLSPLHF
-	TRBD2	TRBV7-2	TRBJ2-1	TGTGCCAGCAGCTTCCTTAGCGGGAGGGTGGAGCAGTTCTTC	CASSFLSGRVEQFF
-	-	TRBV6-6	TRBJ2-5	TGTGCCAGCACCAAGTCCGGGGGCCAAGAGACCCAGTACTTC	CASTKSGGQETQYF
-	-	TRBV27	TRBJ2-1	TGTGCCAGCAGTTTGGTAGGACTTGGGGAGCAGTTCTTC	CASSLVGLGEQFF
-	TRBD1	TRBV5-6	TRBJ1-6	TGTGCCAGCAGCTGGGGCACCCTCGGACAGGGAGGTAATTCACCCCTCCACTTT	CASSWGTLGQGGNSPLHF
-	-	TRBV6-1	TRBJ1-1	TGTGCCAGCAAGTGGAGGGGTACTGAAGCTTTCTTT	CASKWRGTEAFF
-	TRBD1	TRBV4-1	TRBJ1-2	TGCGCCAGCAGCCAAGATAACAGGGGTGATGGCTACACCTTC	CASSQDNRGDGYTF
-	TRBD1	TRBV10-2	TRBJ2-6	TGCGCCAGCAGTTGGACAGGGAGGCGCTCTGGGGCCAACGTCCTGACTTTC	CASSWTGRRSGANVLTF
-	-	TRBV7-9	TRBJ1-2	TGTGCCAGCAGCTCCAGGTTCAGGAATAGCTATGGCTACACCTTC	CASSSRFRNSYGYTF
-	-	TRBV5-6	TRBJ2-3	TGTGCCAGCAGCCCCCTCGCAGCGGGTCCAAGCACAGATACGCAGTATTTT	CASSPLAAGPSTDTQYF
once	-	TRBV7-8	TRBJ2-7	TGTGCCAGCAGCTCCCGGACAGCTACCTACGAGCAGTACTTC	CASSSRTATYEQYF
-	TRBD2	TRBV2	TRBJ2-7	TGTGCCAGTAGTAGCGGGATCACCTACGAGCAGTACTTC	CASSSGITYEQYF
-	TRBD1	TRBV5-6	TRBJ1-1	TGTGCCAGCAGCCAGGGGGCTGGCACTGAAGCTTTCTTT	CASSQGAGTEAFF
once	TRBD2	TRBV5-1	TRBJ2-2	TGCGCCAGCAGTCCTACTAGCGGGAGTACTGGGGAGCTGTTTTTT	CASSPTSGSTGELFF
-	TRBD1	TRBV5-1	TRBJ1-4	TGCGCCAGCAGCCGTAACACAGGGGGTGGGAGGTCAACTAATGAAAAACTGTTTTTT	CASSRNTGGGRSTNEKLFF
-	-	TRBV5-1	TRBJ2-1	TGCGCCAGCAGCTTCGCCAGCTACAATGAGCAGTTCTTC	CASSFASYNEQFF
-	-	TRBV5-1	TRBJ1-1	TGCGCCAGCAGCTTGTATAGCCCTGACACTGAAGCTTTCTTT	CASSLYSPDTEAFF
-	-	TRBV2	TRBJ1-2	TGTGCCAGCAGCCAAGCAAGGGGGAGCAGGGGTGGCTACACCTTC	CASSQARGSRGGYTF
-	-	TRBV19	TRBJ2-2	TGTGCCAGTAGTATGGCCCCGGACCGAGGGACCGGGGAGCTGTTTTTT	CASSMAPDRGTGELFF
-	TRBD2	TRBV27	TRBJ2-7	TGTGCCAGCAGTTTATCCGGGACTACCTACGAGCAGTACTTC	CASSLSGTTYEQYF
once	TRBD1	TRBV5-5	TRBJ1-2	TGTGCCAGCAGTCCGGGACAGGGTGGTGCTGGCTACACCTTC	CASSPGQGGAGYTF
few	TRBD1	TRBV13	TRBJ1-2	TGTGCCAGCATCTATACCGGGACAGGGTCCCGTGGCTACACCTTC	CASIYTGTGSRGYTF
-	-	TRBV2	TRBJ2-3	TGTGCCAGCAGTGATTCTAGCGCCCTTCAGGCGCAGTATTTT	CASSDSSALQAQYF
-	TRBD2	TRBV4-1	TRBJ2-5	TGCGCCAGCAGCGGCAGCGGGAATGGGGAGACCCAGTACTTC	CASSGSGNGETQYF
-	TRBD2	TRBV14	TRBJ2-7	TGTGCCAGCAGCCAAGTACTAGCGGGCGGTTACGAGCAGTACTTC	CASSQVLAGGYEQYF
-	TRBD2	TRBV7-3	TRBJ2-3	TGTGCCAGCAGCTTAGAAGCGGGAGGGGCAGATACGCAGTATTTT	CASSLEAGGADTQYF
-	TRBD2	TRBV9	TRBJ2-5	TGTGCCAGCAGCGTAGGAGCGGGAGTATCAGAGACCCAGTACTTC	CASSVGAGVSETQYF
-	TRBD2	TRBV15	TRBJ2-3	TGTGCCACCAGCAGTGTGCGGGGGTTCACAGATACGCAGTATTTT	CATSSVRGFTDTQYF
-	TRBD2	TRBV28	TRBJ2-1	TGTGCCAGCAGTTCCCTCCGGACTAGCGGGGTATACAATGAGCAGTTCTTC	CASSSLRTSGVYNEQFF
-	TRBD2	TRBV6-1	TRBJ2-3	TGTGCCAGCACCCTAGCGGGAGGGGCGGATACGCAGTATTTT	CASTLAGGADTQYF
-	TRBD1	TRBV7-9	TRBJ1-5	TGTGCCAGCAGCCCGACAGGGACGAATCAGCCCCAGCATTTT	CASSPTGTNQPQHF
few	-	TRBV27	TRBJ1-4	TGTGCCAGCAGTTTACTCGGAGGGCCCACTAATGAAAAACTGTTTTTT	CASSLLGGPTNEKLFF
-	-	TRBV30	TRBJ2-7	TGTGCCTGGAGTGGACGGCCTCACTACGAGCAGTACTTC	CAWSGRPHYEQYF
few	TRBD2	TRBV7-9	TRBJ2-3	TGTGCCAGCAGCTGGCTAGCGGTCACAGATACGCAGTATTTT	CASSWLAVTDTQYF
-	TRBD2	TRBV6-1	TRBJ2-1	TGTGCCATCGGGACTAGTGAGAGGGATGAGCAGTTCTTC	CAIGTSERDEQFF
-	-	TRBV28	TRBJ2-7	TGTGCCAGCAGTTTGGCGGAGCTCCTAGCCTACGAGCAGTACTTC	CASSLAELLAYEQYF
-	TRBD1	TRBV5-1	TRBJ2-5	TGCGCCAGCAGCTATACAGGGGGAGGAGAGACCCAGTACTTC	CASSYTGGGETQYF